These 6 T cell receptor beta chains originate from one sample sequenced in a study of identical twins (TCRdb year 2016). The library was built by means of 5' RACE. TCRdb shows the sequencer as Illumina HiSeq 2000. In TCRdb, the public reads were trimmed at Q25 with fastp and aligned with MiXCR, with productive beta chains retained. Each entry is one CDR3 protein sequence, shown with its most common DNA and genes. The sample includes roughly 1,500,000 distinct CDR3 sequences, with about 31% observed a single time. The leading ten clones occupy 0.25% to 0.3% of the sample. Sequences were obtained from cord blood. These receptors were collected from a newborn girl in good health.

This clonotype appeared many times. This sequence joins TRBV5-1 and TRBJ2-3, with D perhaps matching TRBD2 (6 bases). This CDR3 is built from 13 residues. Germline lookup yields CDR1 SGHRS and CDR2 YFSETQ. Deletions cut 3 bases from V and 4 bases from J, with 9 bases between. In DNA form, the CDR3 reads TGCGCCAGCAGCTCGGGACTTTCAGATACGCAGTATTTT. It specifies CASSSGLSDTQYF. Drawing the rest from reference TRBV5-1 and TRBJ2-3, the complete variable domain is KAGVTQTPRYLIKTRGQQVTLSCSPISGHRSVSWYQQTPGQGLQFLFEYFSETQRNKGNFPGRFSGRQFSNSRSEMNVSTLELGDSALYLCASSSGLSDTQYFGPGTRLTVL.

This rearrangement joins TRBV4-1 to TRBJ2-3; D remains ambiguous. CDR3 length: 13 amino acids. The germline CDR1 and CDR2 sequences are MGHRA and YSYEKL. V lost 4 bases and J lost 5, with 10 bases in between. The CDR3 DNA follows: TGCGCCAGCAGCCGCTGGTTGATAGATACGCAGTATTTT. This codes for CASSRWLIDTQYF.

Many counts were recorded for this clonotype. The chain uses TRBV29-1 and TRBJ2-7, with D maybe TRBD2 (6 bases). CDR3 size: 13 residues. V gave up 4 bases and J gave up 2 bases, with 12 bases separating them. Germline V CDR1 and CDR2: SQVTM, ANQGSEA. The chain's CDR3 is CSVVSLAPYEQYF. CDR3 DNA sequence: TGCAGCGTTGTATCTCTAGCGCCCTACGAGCAGTACTTC.

As DNA, the CDR3 is TGCAGTGCTAACAGGGTCGGCACTGAAGCTTTCTTT. Amino acids: CSANRVGTEAFF. The rearrangement joins TRBV20-1 to TRBJ1-1, with D maybe TRBD1 (6 bases). There are 12 residues in the CDR3. V dropped 4 bases and J dropped 4 bases, with 10 bases sitting between them. CDR1 is DFQATT and CDR2 is SNEGSKA in the germline V gene (reference sequence).

The rearrangement links TRBV5-6 to TRBJ1-1; D gene uncertain. The V and J ends lost 0 bases and 1 base respectively, with 7 bases between them. The CDR3 covers 14 residues. CDR1 is SGHDT, CDR2 YYEEEE, per germline. The CDR3 DNA reads as TGTGCCAGCAGCTTGGAACCGGCGAACACTGAAGCTTTCTTT. Protein product: CASSLEPANTEAFF.

The gene calls are TRBV20-1 and TRBJ1-2; 9 bases line up with TRBD1. Germline V gene lookup returns CDR1 DFQATT and CDR2 SNEGSKA (reference sequence). Germline trimming cut 6 bases from V and 2 bases from J; bases unmatched to any gene: 4. CDR3 size: 13 residues. CDR3 DNA: TGCAGTGCCCAAGGGACAGGGAACTATGGCTACACCTTC. Protein sequence: CSAQGTGNYGYTF.